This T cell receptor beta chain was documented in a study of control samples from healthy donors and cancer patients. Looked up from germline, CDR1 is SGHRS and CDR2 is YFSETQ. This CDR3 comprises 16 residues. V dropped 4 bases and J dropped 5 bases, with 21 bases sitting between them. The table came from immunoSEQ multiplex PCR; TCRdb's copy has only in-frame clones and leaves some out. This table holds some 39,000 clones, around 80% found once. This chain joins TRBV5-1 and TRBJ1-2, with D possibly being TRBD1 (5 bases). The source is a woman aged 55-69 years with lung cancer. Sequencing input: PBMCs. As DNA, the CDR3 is TGCGCCAGCAGCCCAACGGAACAGGCGAAATTATATGGCTACACCTTC. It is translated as CASSPTEQAKLYGYTF.